The clone carrying this TCR beta chain was seen once. Germline V lookup: CDR1 MGHDK, CDR2 SYGVNS. The V end lost 4 bases, the J end lost 4 bases, and 8 bases lay between the germline ends. This CDR3 is built from 13 residues. Individuals drawn from 20 to 25 US areas were roughly 18 to 95 years old. In assigning cohorts, the study relied on participant-reported clinical history. Before being deemed recovered, Cohort 3 donors had two negative PCRs, clearance, or symptom resolution. Original analysis: Reference gene primer amplification yielded estimated nucleated cell counts. Here immunoSEQ multiplex PCR was the method, and the copy in TCRdb shows in-frame clones only, minus some. The V and J calls and clone size are taken from that table; D and trimming were inferred from the DNA. Among over 400,000 clones listed, about 85% were seen once. This entry belongs to a study of blood T cell repertoires in COVID-19.

This sequence originates from a woman between 55 and 75 years old who had recovered from COVID-19. The specimen was PBMCs or T cells enriched from blood (not recorded which). The V gene is TRBV25-1, the J gene TRBJ1-5; D ambiguous. CDR3 sequence: CASSGRGNQPQHF. The CDR3 bases are TGTGCCAGCAGTGGACGGGGAAATCAGCCCCAGCATTTT.